The TCR beta chain described here comes from a study of CD8+ T cells in alopecia areata. About the research overall: Tofacitinib dosing lasted 6 to 18 months, which was then followed by 6 months off drug. General study findings and limits: The study found higher clonality in lesional than normal scalp, especially in alopecia totalis/universalis. While patients received tofacitinib, many expanded lesional clones remained present in scalp and blood.

Germline CDR1 is SGHRS and CDR2 is YFSETQ. After removal of 1 base from V and 6 bases from J, the junction contained 3 bases not matched to a gene. The CDR3 totals 15 residues. Following RNA extraction, reverse transcription yielded cDNA that acted as the sequencing template. Data came from immunoSEQ multiplex PCR; TCRdb stores just in-frame clones and leaves some out. Of under 200,000 clones in the sample, under 70% were seen once. The treatment: oral pan-JAK inhibitor, 5-10 mg twice daily. Obtained from alopecia areata patients were lesional scalp punch biopsies along with peripheral blood. A remark on this clone: The antigen is not known.

Sequenced material: CD4+ T cells sorted from blood, taken at week 4, from a patient treated with tofacitinib. The source of this sequence is a human donor with alopecia areata. V is TRBV5-1 and J is TRBJ2-1, with TRBD2 matching 11 bases. The chain's CDR3 is CASSLSLAGGNEQFF. In nucleotides, the CDR3 is TGCGCCAGCAGCTTGTCCCTAGCGGGGGGCAATGAGCAGTTCTTC. The variable domain in full, with the rest retrieved from reference TRBV5-1 and TRBJ2-1, is KAGVTQTPRYLIKTRGQQVTLSCSPISGHRSVSWYQQTPGQGLQFLFEYFSETQRNKGNFPGRFSGRQFSNSRSEMNVSTLELGDSALYLCASSLSLAGGNEQFFGPGTRLTVL.